The T cell receptor beta chain under discussion was sequenced for a study of cytomegalovirus exposure and HLA in healthy donors. Study-wide results and limits: Overall, around 160 TCR beta chains were annotated as cytomegalovirus-associated.

As for this clone: Antigen unknown.

PCR amplification relied on 60 Vbeta primers (plus 13 Jbeta primers). Data came from immunoSEQ multiplex PCR; TCRdb stores just in-frame clones and leaves some out. The sample includes 170,000 or so clones, 78% of them seen just once. The CDR3 is made up of 15 amino acids. This chain joins TRBV21-1 and TRBJ1-1; TRBD1, the table's D call, lacks a check against the DNA. TRBV21-1 constitutes a pseudogene. The TCR originated in a woman between 45 and 65 years old in good health and CMV-seropositive. The sequenced material came from PBMCs. CDR3: CASSKEWTGNTEAFF. The CDR3 region has the DNA TGTGCCAGCAGCAAAGAATGGACAGGGAACACTGAAGCTTTCTTT.